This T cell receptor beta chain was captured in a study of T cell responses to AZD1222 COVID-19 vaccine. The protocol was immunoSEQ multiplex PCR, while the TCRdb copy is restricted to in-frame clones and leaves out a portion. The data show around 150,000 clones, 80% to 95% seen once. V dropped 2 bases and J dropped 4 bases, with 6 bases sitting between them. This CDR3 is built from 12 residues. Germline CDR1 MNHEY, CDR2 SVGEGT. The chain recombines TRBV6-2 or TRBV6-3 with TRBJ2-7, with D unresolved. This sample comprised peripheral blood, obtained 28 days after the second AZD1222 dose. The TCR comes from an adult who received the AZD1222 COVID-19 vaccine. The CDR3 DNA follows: TGTGCCAGCAGTTACGGCATGTACGAGCAGTACTTC. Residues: CASSYGMYEQYF.